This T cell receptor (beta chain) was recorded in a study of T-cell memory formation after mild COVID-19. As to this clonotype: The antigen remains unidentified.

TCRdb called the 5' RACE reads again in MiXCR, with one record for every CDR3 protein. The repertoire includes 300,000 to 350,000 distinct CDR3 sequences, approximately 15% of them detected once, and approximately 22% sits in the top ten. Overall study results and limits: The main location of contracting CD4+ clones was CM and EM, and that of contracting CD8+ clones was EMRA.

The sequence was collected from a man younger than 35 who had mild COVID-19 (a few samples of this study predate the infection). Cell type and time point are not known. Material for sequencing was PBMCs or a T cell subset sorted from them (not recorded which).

CDR3 sequence reads: CASSRPGQGFF. In nucleotides, the CDR3 is TGTGCCAGCAGTAGGCCGGGACAGGGGTTCTTC. The genes are TRBV21-1 and TRBJ2-1; TRBD1 reflects the table's D call only, with no check against the DNA. TRBV21-1 is labeled a pseudogene. The CDR3 has 11 residues.